This passage covers 29 T cell receptor beta chains from one sample sequenced in a study of molecular identifiers for immune sequencing clone quantification. MiXCR, applied by TCRdb to the PCR reads, yields one record per CDR3 protein. Of 300,000 to 400,000 distinct CDR3 sequences in the sample, about a quarter are singletons; the top ten hold about 0.74%. Source material: naive CD8+ T cells from blood, with Jurkat cell RNA spiked in. Specified subset: FACS-sorted CD8+CD4-CCR7+CD45RA+ naive T cells. These receptors all come from a human donor in good health. Some libraries in this study had Jurkat cell RNA spiked in.

This clonotype has just a few counts. This chain joins TRBV30 and TRBJ2-1; no clear D gene. The V gene's germline CDR1 is GTSNPN and CDR2 SVGIG (reference sequence). Trimming stripped 2 bases from V and 3 bases from J, with 14 bases between. The CDR3 extends over 15 amino acids. CDR3: CAWSTVKGHYNEQFF. The CDR3 DNA sequence: TGTGCCTGGAGTACCGTGAAGGGCCACTACAATGAGCAGTTCTTC.

This clonotype has a handful of counts. The rearrangement uses TRBV9 and TRBJ2-5; 11 bases map to TRBD2. V lost 7 bases, J lost 5 bases, and 10 bases stayed unmatched. This CDR3 comprises 15 residues. Germline values: CDR1 SGDLS, CDR2 YYNGEE. The CDR3 spells CASGLTSGIKETQYF. CDR3 nucleotides: TGTGCCAGCGGGTTGACTAGCGGGATTAAGGAGACCCAGTACTTC.

About this clonotype: This could be a read error, since a much larger clone is one nucleotide away. Given the absence of the conserved phenylalanine or tryptophan at the CDR3 end, a read error is likely. This chain joins TRBV19 and TRBJ1-2; D is unresolved. This CDR3 comprises 13 residues. Germline V gene sequence: CDR1 LNHDA, CDR2 SQIVND (reference sequence). Trimming left V 5 bases short and J 1 base short, with 8 bases between. CDR3 loop: CASSQQNNYGYTL. CDR3 DNA: TGTGCCAGTAGTCAACAGAATAACTATGGCTACACCCTC.

In the case of this clonotype: This may be a read error: a much more frequent sequence differs by one nucleotide. The CDR3 does not close with the conserved phenylalanine or tryptophan, likely indicating a read error. V gene TRBV20-1 combines with J gene TRBJ2-7, with a tentative D call TRBD2 (5 bases). There are 12 residues in the CDR3. CDR1 and CDR2 from the germline V gene are DFQATT and SNEGSKA (reference sequence). Trimming took 1 base from V and 4 from J, leaving 8 bases between them. DNA of the CDR3: TGCAGTGCTAGAGTCACGGGGTACGAGCAGTACCTC. This translates into CSARVTGYEQYL.

Concerning this clonotype itself: A much larger clone differs by one base, so this may be a read error. The V and J genes are TRBV5-6 and TRBJ2-7; 11 bases align to TRBD2. The CDR3 covers 17 residues. Germline V gene sequence: CDR1 SGHDT, CDR2 YYEEEE. The V and J ends lost 2 bases and 2 bases, in that order; junction bases with no gene match: 9. CDR3 residues: CASSFEGRLAGPYEQYF. The CDR3, as DNA: TGTGCCAGCAGCTTTGAAGGCCGACTAGCGGGGCCCTACGAGCAGTACTTC.

Concerning this clonotype itself: This may arise from a read error, as a much more abundant clone is one base away. This chain connects TRBV2 to TRBJ2-1; TRBD2 aligns across 15 bases. Germline assignment: CDR1 SNHLY and CDR2 FYNNEI. The CDR3 consists of 14 residues. The CDR3 is CAGSEGLAGGPWFF. The DNA for the CDR3 is TGTGCCGGCAGTGAAGGACTAGCGGGAGGGCCTTGGTTCTTC. The entire variable domain, with the rest obtained from reference TRBV2 and TRBJ2-1, is as follows: EPEVTQTPSHQVTQMGQEVILRCVPISNHLYFYWYRQILGQKVEFLVSFYNNEISEKSEIFDDQFSVERPDGSNFTLKIRSTKLEDSAMYFCAGSEGLAGGPWFFGPGTRLTVL.

This clonotype was seen ten or more times. The chain is built from TRBV2 and TRBJ1-1; D is unclear. Per germline, CDR1 SNHLY and CDR2 FYNNEI. Trimming shortened V by 3 bases and J by 0 bases, and 8 bases separated the two germline ends. The CDR3 has 14 amino acids. DNA of the CDR3: TGTGCCAGCAGTGAGTCGGATATGAACACTGAAGCTTTCTTT. This codes for CASSESDMNTEAFF.

This clonotype was counted ten times or more. The chain carries TRBV28 and TRBJ2-7; 8 bases map to TRBD2. With V trimmed by 3 bases and J by 4 bases, 5 bases remained unmatched. This CDR3 is 14 amino acids long. CDR1 and CDR2 from the germline V gene are MDHEN and SYDVKM. The DNA of the CDR3 is TGTGCCAGCAGTTTTTCCGGGAGGGTGTACGAGCAGTACTTC. This codes for CASSFSGRVYEQYF.

This clonotype was recorded many times. The genes are TRBV28 and TRBJ2-7; possible D gene TRBD2, 7 bases. The CDR3 contains 14 residues. V was clipped by 2 bases and J by 3 bases, with 11 bases between them. From germline, CDR1 is MDHEN and CDR2 SYDVKM. CDR3 in DNA: TGTGCCAGCAGTTTAAGGGGGGGGTTCTACGAGCAGTACTTC. Translated, it gives CASSLRGGFYEQYF.

This clonotype was observed many times. The chain is built from TRBV7-9 and TRBJ2-1; 8 bases match TRBD2. Germline loops: CDR1 SEHNR, CDR2 FQNEAQ (reference sequence). The CDR3 spans 19 residues. V shed 5 bases, J shed 0 bases, and the junction held 15 bases outside the gene matches. The chain's CDR3 is CASSNHIAGFTSSYNEQFF. In nucleotides, the CDR3 is TGTGCCAGCAGCAACCATATAGCGGGATTTACGAGCTCCTACAATGAGCAGTTCTTC.

This clonotype has more than one count but fewer than ten. This chain joins TRBV7-9 and TRBJ2-3; possible D gene TRBD2, 6 bases. V was cut by 4 bases and J by 5 bases, with 16 bases left in between. The CDR3 contains 15 residues. The germline V gene encodes CDR1 SEHNR and CDR2 FQNEAQ (reference sequence). The CDR3 nucleotides read TGTGCCAGCAGCTCCCCCAGGACTACCCGAGATACGCAGTATTTT. This encodes CASSSPRTTRDTQYF.

This clonotype appeared a few times. The chain couples TRBV7-9 to TRBJ2-1, with a weak D call TRBD2 (5 bases). The germline CDR1 and CDR2 sequences are SEHNR and FQNEAQ (reference sequence). The V gene lost 5 bases and the J gene lost 5 bases, with 10 bases spanning the gap. This CDR3 spans 13 amino acids. CDR3 residues: CASSPPGNNEQFF. In nucleotides, the CDR3 is TGTGCCAGCAGCCCCCCCGGGAACAATGAGCAGTTCTTC. Full variable domain (outside the CDR3, taken from reference TRBV7-9 and TRBJ2-1): DTGVSQNPRHKITKRGQNVTFRCDPISEHNRLYWYRQTLGQGPEFLTYFQNEAQLEKSRLLSDRFSAERPKGSFSTLEIQRTEQGDSAMYLCASSPPGNNEQFFGPGTRLTVL.

This clonotype appeared a few times. The rearrangement links TRBV27 to TRBJ1-1; TRBD1 might be the D (6 bases). Germline V gene lookup returns CDR1 MNHEY and CDR2 SMNVEV (reference sequence). V gave up 10 bases and J gave up 4 bases, with 22 bases separating them. The CDR3 length is 15 residues. CDR3 loop: CATRRRSGVITEAFF. The CDR3 DNA reads as TGTGCCACCCGAAGGAGATCAGGGGTGATCACTGAAGCTTTCTTT.

The chain carries TRBV27 and TRBJ2-4; D perhaps matches TRBD1 (5 bases). V was clipped by 3 bases and J by 1 base, with 13 bases between them. Germline-derived CDR1 and CDR2 are MNHEY and SMNVEV (reference sequence). The CDR3 is 16 amino acids. The CDR3 DNA reads TGTGCCAGCAGTTTCTCCAGGGATACGGCCAAAAACATTCAGTACTTC. Translation: CASSFSRDTAKNIQYF.

This clonotype came up many times. This sequence joins TRBV5-4 and TRBJ2-7; the match to TRBD1 covers 11 bases. Per the germline V gene, CDR1 is SGHNT and CDR2 is YYREEE (reference sequence). With 1 base clipped from V and 3 bases from J, the junction kept 3 bases outside the gene matches. This CDR3 has 15 amino acids. In DNA form, the CDR3 reads TGTGCCAGCAGCTTGATGGGACAGGGGGACTACGAGCAGTACTTC. Translating gives CASSLMGQGDYEQYF. The entire variable domain, with the rest obtained from reference TRBV5-4 and TRBJ2-7, is as follows: ETGVTQSPTHLIKTRGQQVTLRCSSQSGHNTVSWYQQALGQGPQFIFQYYREEENGRGNFPPRFSGLQFPNYSSELNVNALELDDSALYLCASSLMGQGDYEQYFGPGTRLTVT.

The J gene is TRBJ1-6, the V gene TRBV12-3 or TRBV12-4; a weak D match, TRBD1 (5 bases). The CDR3 totals 15 residues. Trimming removed 3 bases from V and 7 bases from J, with 13 bases in between. The CDR3 protein is CASSFRGPWNSPLHF. The CDR3 DNA reads as TGTGCCAGCAGTTTCCGGGGCCCCTGGAATTCACCCCTCCACTTT.

In this sample, this clonotype turned up many times. The gene calls are TRBV7-9 and TRBJ2-7; D might be TRBD2 (5 bases). CDR1 and CDR2 from the germline V gene are SEHNR and FQNEAQ (reference sequence). The V end lost 0 bases, the J end lost 0 bases, and 12 bases lay between the germline ends. The CDR3 contains 16 residues. CDR3 in amino acids: CASSLADGGSSYEQYF. As DNA, the CDR3 is TGTGCCAGCAGCTTAGCAGACGGAGGTAGCTCCTACGAGCAGTACTTC. The full variable domain, rest sourced from reference TRBV7-9 and TRBJ2-7, is DTGVSQNPRHKITKRGQNVTFRCDPISEHNRLYWYRQTLGQGPEFLTYFQNEAQLEKSRLLSDRFSAERPKGSFSTLEIQRTEQGDSAMYLCASSLADGGSSYEQYFGPGTRLTVT.

This clonotype was observed at least ten times. The chain carries TRBV29-1 and TRBJ1-2; the D is unclear. The CDR3 has 13 residues. V lost 2 bases to trimming and J lost 6 bases, with 13 bases between them. The V gene's germline CDR1 is SQVTM and CDR2 ANQGSEA. This chain's CDR3 is CSVESRLEDGYTF. The CDR3 DNA follows: TGCAGCGTTGAATCGAGGCTGGAGGATGGCTACACCTTC.

Many counts were recorded for this clonotype. The CDR3 spells CASSQGYEQFF. The CDR3 DNA is TGTGCCAGCAGTCAAGGGTATGAGCAGTTCTTC. This chain joins TRBV27 and TRBJ2-1; D ambiguous. Germline CDR1 MNHEY, CDR2 SMNVEV (reference sequence). The CDR3 covers 11 residues. V lost 5 bases and J lost 8, with 7 bases in between.

This clonotype showed up many times. A read error may account for a junction end that differs from germline. The gene calls are TRBV12-3 or TRBV12-4 and TRBJ2-3, with 7 nucleotides matching TRBD1. The CDR3 covers 15 residues. The CDR3, as DNA: TGTGCTAGCAGCTTAGGGGACAGCCGCACAGATACGCAGTATTTT. Translated: CASSLGDSRTDTQYF.

This chain joins TRBV20-1 and TRBJ2-3, with 14 bases that match TRBD2. Germline lookup yields CDR1 DFQATT and CDR2 SNEGSKA (reference sequence). This CDR3 region has 18 residues. Unmatched junction bases numbered 12, after V lost 7 bases and J lost 0 bases. The CDR3 DNA follows: TGCAGTGTTCCTCAAGGGACTAGCGGGAGTCGTAGCACAGATACGCAGTATTTT. It specifies CSVPQGTSGSRSTDTQYF.

The chain employs TRBV20-1 and TRBJ2-5; D possibly uses TRBD1 or TRBD2 (6 bases each). The V end was cut by 6 bases, the J end by 2 bases, with 10 bases between. CDR3 length equals 12 residues. Germline lookup yields CDR1 DFQATT and CDR2 SNEGSKA (reference sequence). In nucleotides, the CDR3 is TGCAGTGCAGGGGGACTGCAAGAGACCCAGTACTTC. It is translated as CSAGGLQETQYF.

There are many counts of this clonotype. The V call is TRBV28, the J call TRBJ2-7; 10 bases agree with TRBD2. The CDR3 totals 17 residues. V trimming: 6 bases; J trimming: 0 bases; junction bases outside the gene matches: 11. Germline V gene sequence: CDR1 MDHEN, CDR2 SYDVKM. This CDR3 is CASSAAGLAISSYEQYF. The CDR3 nucleotides read TGTGCCAGCAGCGCTGCGGGACTAGCGATAAGCTCCTACGAGCAGTACTTC.

The rearrangement links TRBV7-2 to TRBJ2-1, with 9 bases lining up with TRBD2. There are 16 residues in the CDR3. The V and J ends lost 5 bases and 6 bases, in that order; junction bases with no gene match: 11. Per the germline V gene, CDR1 is SGHTA and CDR2 is FQGNSA. The CDR3, as DNA: TGTGCCAGCAGCCCCGAGCGGGGGGACGGTCCCAATGAGCAGTTCTTC. Translated: CASSPERGDGPNEQFF.

This chain joins TRBV7-9 and TRBJ2-7; D is uncertain. Per the germline V gene, CDR1 is SEHNR and CDR2 is FQNEAQ (reference sequence). The CDR3 has 14 amino acids. V lost 5 bases and J lost 3, with 14 bases in between. The DNA of the CDR3 is TGTGCCAGCAGCCGCACGTCTTTTCTCTACGAGCAGTACTTC. As protein: CASSRTSFLYEQYF. Combining the CDR3 with reference TRBV7-9 and TRBJ2-7 gives the whole variable domain DTGVSQNPRHKITKRGQNVTFRCDPISEHNRLYWYRQTLGQGPEFLTYFQNEAQLEKSRLLSDRFSAERPKGSFSTLEIQRTEQGDSAMYLCASSRTSFLYEQYFGPGTRLTVT.

This clonotype was seen a handful of times. This rearrangement joins TRBV11-3 to TRBJ2-1; perhaps TRBD2 as D (5 bases). The germline V gene has CDR1 SGHNT and CDR2 YENEEA. Trimming shortened V by 3 bases and J by 3 bases, and 12 bases separated the two germline ends. The CDR3 loop spans 15 amino acids. Here the CDR3 reads CASSLSREGYNEQFF. DNA of the CDR3: TGTGCCAGCAGCTTGAGCCGGGAAGGCTACAATGAGCAGTTCTTC.

The chain is built from TRBV20-1 and TRBJ2-3, with 14 positions matching TRBD2. Germline V CDR1 and CDR2: DFQATT, SNEGSKA (reference sequence). The junction had 21 bases not matched to a gene; V was cut back by 7 bases and J by 6 bases. This CDR3 is 19 amino acids long. The CDR3 here is CSVEETGTSGRWIGDTQYF. CDR3 bases: TGCAGTGTAGAAGAAACCGGGACTAGCGGGAGATGGATCGGGGATACGCAGTATTTT.

In regard to this clonotype: Here the CDR3 omits its conserved ending phenylalanine or tryptophan, so a read error is the likely source. This chain connects TRBV19 to TRBJ2-7, with 7 bases that match TRBD1. CDR3 length: 14 amino acids. The V gene end was trimmed by 7 bases and the J gene end by 1 base; junction bases not matched to a gene: 7. Per germline, CDR1 LNHDA and CDR2 SQIVND (reference sequence). The CDR3: CASKGAGGSYEQYL. The CDR3, as DNA: TGTGCCAGTAAGGGGGCAGGGGGTTCCTACGAGCAGTACCTC.

V and J are TRBV28 and TRBJ1-1, with D uncertain. Germline V lookup: CDR1 MDHEN, CDR2 SYDVKM. The CDR3 has 10 amino acids. V was shortened by 5 bases and J by 6 bases, with 4 bases between the two germline ends. CDR3 amino acids: CASSNAEAFF. The CDR3 DNA follows: TGTGCCAGCAGTAACGCTGAAGCTTTCTTT.